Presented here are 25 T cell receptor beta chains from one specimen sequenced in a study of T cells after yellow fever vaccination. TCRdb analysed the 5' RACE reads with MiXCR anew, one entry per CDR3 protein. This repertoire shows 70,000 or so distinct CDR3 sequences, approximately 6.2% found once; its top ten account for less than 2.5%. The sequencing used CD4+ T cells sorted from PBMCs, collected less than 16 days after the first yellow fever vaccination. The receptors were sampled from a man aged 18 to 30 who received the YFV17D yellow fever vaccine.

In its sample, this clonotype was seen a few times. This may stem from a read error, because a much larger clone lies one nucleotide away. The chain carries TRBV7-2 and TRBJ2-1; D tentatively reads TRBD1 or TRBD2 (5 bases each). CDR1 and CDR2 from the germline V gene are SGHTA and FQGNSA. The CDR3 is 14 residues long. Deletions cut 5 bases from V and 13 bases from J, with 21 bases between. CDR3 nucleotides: TGTGCCAGCAGCAGTATACCGGGACCCTTACCCCAGTTCTTC. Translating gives CASSSIPGPLPQFF.

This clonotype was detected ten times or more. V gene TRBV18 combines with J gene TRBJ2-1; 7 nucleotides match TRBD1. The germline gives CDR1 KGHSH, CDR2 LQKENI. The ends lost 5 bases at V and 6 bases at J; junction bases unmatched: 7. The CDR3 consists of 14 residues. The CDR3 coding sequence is TGTGCCAGCTCAGGGGACAGACAGGCCAATGAGCAGTTCTTC. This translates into CASSGDRQANEQFF.

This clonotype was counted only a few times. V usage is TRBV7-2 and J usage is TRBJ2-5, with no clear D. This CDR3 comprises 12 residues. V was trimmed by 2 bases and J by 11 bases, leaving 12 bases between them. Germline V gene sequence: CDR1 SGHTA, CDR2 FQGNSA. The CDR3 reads CASSLSSRAQYF. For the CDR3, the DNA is TGTGCCAGCAGCTTAAGCTCTCGGGCGCAGTACTTC. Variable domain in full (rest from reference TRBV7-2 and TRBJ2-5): GAGVSQSPSNKVTEKGKDVELRCDPISGHTALYWYRQSLGQGLEFLIYFQGNSAPDKSGLPSDRFSAERTGGSVSTLTIQRTQQEDSAVYLCASSLSSRAQYFGPGTRLLVL.

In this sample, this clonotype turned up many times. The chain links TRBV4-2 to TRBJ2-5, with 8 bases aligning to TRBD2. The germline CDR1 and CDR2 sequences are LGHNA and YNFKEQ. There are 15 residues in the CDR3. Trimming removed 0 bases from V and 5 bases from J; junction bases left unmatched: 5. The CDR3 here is CASSQETTSAETQYF. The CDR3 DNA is TGTGCCAGCAGCCAAGAAACGACTAGCGCCGAGACCCAGTACTTC.

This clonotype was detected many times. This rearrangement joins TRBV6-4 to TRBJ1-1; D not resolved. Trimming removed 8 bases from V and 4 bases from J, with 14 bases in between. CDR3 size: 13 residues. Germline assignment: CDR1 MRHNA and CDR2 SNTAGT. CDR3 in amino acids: CASRSEVGTEAFF. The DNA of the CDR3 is TGTGCCAGCCGCTCGGAGGTCGGCACTGAAGCTTTCTTT.

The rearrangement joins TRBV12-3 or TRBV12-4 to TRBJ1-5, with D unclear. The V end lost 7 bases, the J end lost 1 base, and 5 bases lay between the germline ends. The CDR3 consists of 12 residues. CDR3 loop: CASTTSNQPQHF. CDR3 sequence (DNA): TGTGCCAGCACGACAAGCAATCAGCCCCAGCATTTT.

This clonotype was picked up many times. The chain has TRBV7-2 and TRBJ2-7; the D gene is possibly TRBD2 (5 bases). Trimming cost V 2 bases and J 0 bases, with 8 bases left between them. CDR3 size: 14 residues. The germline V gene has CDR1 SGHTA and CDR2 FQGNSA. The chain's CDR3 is CASSLHGGSYEQYV. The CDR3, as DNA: TGTGCCAGCAGCTTACATGGAGGCTCCTACGAGCAGTACGTC.

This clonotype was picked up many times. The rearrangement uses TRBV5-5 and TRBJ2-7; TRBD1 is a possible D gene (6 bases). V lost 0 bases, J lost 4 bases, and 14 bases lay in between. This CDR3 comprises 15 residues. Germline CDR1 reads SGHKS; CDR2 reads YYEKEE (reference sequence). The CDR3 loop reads CASSLAGTGLYEQYV. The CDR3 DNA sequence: TGTGCCAGCAGCTTGGCTGGAACAGGGTTATACGAGCAGTACGTC.

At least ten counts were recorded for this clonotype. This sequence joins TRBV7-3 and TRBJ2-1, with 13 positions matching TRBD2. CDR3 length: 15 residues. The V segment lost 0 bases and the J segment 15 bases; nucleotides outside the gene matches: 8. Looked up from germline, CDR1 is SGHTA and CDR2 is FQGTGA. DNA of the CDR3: TGTGCCAGCAGCTTAACGCGGACTAGCGGGGGATATTTGTTCTTC. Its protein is CASSLTRTSGGYLFF.

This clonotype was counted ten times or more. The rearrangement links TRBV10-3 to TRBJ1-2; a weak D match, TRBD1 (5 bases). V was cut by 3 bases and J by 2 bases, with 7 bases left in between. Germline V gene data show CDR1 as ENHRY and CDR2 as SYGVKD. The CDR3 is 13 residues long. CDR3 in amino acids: CAISDEGNYGYTF. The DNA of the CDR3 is TGTGCCATCAGTGATGAGGGGAACTATGGCTACACCTTC.

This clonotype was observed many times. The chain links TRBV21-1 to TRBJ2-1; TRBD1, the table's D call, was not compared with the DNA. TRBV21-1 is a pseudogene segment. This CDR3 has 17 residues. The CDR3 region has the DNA TGTGCCAGCAGCAAAGCCGTCCGGGAGATCTCCTACAATGAGCAGTTCTTC. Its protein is CASSKAVREISYNEQFF.

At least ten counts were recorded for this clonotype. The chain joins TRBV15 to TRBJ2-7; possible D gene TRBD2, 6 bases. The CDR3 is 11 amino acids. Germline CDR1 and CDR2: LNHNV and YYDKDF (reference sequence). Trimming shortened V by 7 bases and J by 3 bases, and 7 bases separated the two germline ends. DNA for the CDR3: TGTGCCACCAAGGAGGGCTACGAGCAGTACTTC. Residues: CATKEGYEQYF.

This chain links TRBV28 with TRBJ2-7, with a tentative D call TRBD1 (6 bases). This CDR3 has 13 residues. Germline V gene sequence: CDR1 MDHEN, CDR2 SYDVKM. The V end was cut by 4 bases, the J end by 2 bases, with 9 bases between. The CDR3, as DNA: TGTGCCAGCAGTTCCGGGACAACCTACGAGCAGTACGTC. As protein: CASSSGTTYEQYV.

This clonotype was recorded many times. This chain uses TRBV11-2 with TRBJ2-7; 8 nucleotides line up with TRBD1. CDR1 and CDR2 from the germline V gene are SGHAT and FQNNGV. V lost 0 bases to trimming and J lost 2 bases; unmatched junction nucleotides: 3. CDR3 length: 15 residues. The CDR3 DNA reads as TGTGCCAGCAGCTTAGATGGGACAGGTACCTACGAGCAGTACTTC. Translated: CASSLDGTGTYEQYF.

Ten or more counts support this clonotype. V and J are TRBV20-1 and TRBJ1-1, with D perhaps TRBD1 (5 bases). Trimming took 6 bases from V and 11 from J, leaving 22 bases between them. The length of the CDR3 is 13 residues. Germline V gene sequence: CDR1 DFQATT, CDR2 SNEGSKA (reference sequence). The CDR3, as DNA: TGCAGTGCCACAGGATCTGGGAGTCCCTGGGCTTTCTTT. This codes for CSATGSGSPWAFF.

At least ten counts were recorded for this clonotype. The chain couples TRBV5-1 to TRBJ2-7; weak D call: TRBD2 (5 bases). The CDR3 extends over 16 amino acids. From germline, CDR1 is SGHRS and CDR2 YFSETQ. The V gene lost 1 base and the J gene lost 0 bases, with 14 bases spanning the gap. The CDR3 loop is CASSLISSQSSYEQYF. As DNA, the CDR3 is TGCGCCAGCAGCTTGATTTCTAGCCAGAGCTCCTACGAGCAGTACTTC.

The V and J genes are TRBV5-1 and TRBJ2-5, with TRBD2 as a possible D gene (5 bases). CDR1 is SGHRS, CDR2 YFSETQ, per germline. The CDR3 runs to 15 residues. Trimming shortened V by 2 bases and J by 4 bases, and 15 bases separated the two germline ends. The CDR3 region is CASSFLGQRAETQYF. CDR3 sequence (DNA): TGCGCCAGCAGCTTCCTAGGCCAGAGGGCAGAGACCCAGTACTTC.

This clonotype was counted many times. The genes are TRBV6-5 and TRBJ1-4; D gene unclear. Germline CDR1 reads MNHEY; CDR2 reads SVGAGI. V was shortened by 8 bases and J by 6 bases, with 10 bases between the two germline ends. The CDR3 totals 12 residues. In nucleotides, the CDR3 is TGTGCCAGCGCCCGCACCCATGAAAAACTGTTTTTT. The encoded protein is CASARTHEKLFF.

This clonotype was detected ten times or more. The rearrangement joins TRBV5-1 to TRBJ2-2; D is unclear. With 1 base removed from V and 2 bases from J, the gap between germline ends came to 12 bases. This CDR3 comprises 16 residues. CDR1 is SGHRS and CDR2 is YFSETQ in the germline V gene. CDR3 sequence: CASSLLVAVNTGELFF. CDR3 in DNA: TGCGCCAGCAGCTTGTTGGTCGCCGTTAACACCGGGGAGCTGTTTTTT.

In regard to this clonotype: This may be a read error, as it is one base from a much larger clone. This CDR3 is CVSSPSLAGAYNEQFF. The DNA of the CDR3 is TGCGTCAGCAGCCCCAGTCTAGCGGGGGCCTACAATGAGCAGTTCTTC. The J gene is TRBJ2-1, the V gene TRBV5-1, with 10 bases lining up with TRBD2. Germline V gives CDR1 SGHRS, CDR2 YFSETQ. This CDR3 has 16 residues.

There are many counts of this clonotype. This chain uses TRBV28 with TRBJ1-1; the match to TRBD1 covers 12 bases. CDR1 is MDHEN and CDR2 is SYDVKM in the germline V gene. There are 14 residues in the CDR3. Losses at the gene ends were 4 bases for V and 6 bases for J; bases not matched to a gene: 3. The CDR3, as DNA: TGTGCCAGCAGTTCGGGGGACAGGGGGCCTGAAGCTTTCTTT. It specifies CASSSGDRGPEAFF. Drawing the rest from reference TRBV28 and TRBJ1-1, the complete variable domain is DVKVTQSSRYLVKRTGEKVFLECVQDMDHENMFWYRQDPGLGLRLIYFSYDVKMKEKGDIPEGYSVSREKKERFSLILESASTNQTSMYLCASSSGDRGPEAFFGQGTRLTVV.

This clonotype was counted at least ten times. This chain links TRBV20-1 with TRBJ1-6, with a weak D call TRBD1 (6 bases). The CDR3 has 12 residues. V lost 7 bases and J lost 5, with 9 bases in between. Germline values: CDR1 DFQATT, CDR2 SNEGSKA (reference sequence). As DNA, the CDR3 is TGCAGTGGACAGGATGATAATTCACCCCTCCACTTT. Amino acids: CSGQDDNSPLHF.

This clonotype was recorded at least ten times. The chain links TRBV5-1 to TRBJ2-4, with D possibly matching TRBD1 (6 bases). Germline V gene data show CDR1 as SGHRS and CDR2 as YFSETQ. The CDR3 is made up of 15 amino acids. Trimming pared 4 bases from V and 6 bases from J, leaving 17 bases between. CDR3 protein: CASSNPQGHPNIQYF. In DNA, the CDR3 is TGCGCCAGCAGCAACCCTCAGGGGCACCCAAACATTCAGTACTTC.

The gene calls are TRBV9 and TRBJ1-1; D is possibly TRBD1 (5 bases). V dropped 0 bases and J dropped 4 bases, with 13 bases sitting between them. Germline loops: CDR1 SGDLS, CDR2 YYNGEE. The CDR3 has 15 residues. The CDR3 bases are TGTGCCAGCAGCGTAGCGGTGGGGGGAGTCACTGAAGCTTTCTTT. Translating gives CASSVAVGGVTEAFF. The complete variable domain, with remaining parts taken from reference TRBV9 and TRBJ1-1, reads DSGVTQTPKHLITATGQRVTLRCSPRSGDLSVYWYQQSLDQGLQFLIQYYNGEERAKGNILERFSAQQFPDLHSELNLSSLELGDSALYFCASSVAVGGVTEAFFGQGTRLTVV.

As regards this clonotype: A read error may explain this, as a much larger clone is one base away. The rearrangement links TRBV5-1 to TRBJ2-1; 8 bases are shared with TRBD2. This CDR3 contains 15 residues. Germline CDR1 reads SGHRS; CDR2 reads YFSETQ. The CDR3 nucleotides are TGCTCCAGCAGCTTGAAGCGGGGGACCTACAATGAGCAGTTCTTC. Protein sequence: CSSSLKRGTYNEQFF.